The next 31 T cell receptor beta chains were all read from a single sample in a study of blood T cell repertoires in COVID-19. Sequencing used immunoSEQ multiplex PCR; TCRdb keeps in-frame clones, though not all of them. In the table there are a few hundred thousand clones, 80% to 90% of which are singletons. The sequencing sample was made of PBMCs or T cells enriched from blood (not recorded which). The receptors shown here come from a man between 25 and 39 years old who had recovered from COVID-19.

CDR3 sequence: CASSPLVLSGETQYF. The DNA for the CDR3 is TGTGCCAGCAGTCCGTTAGTACTCTCGGGGGAGACCCAGTACTTC. The J gene is TRBJ2-5, the V gene TRBV6-5, with a weak D call TRBD2 (5 bases). V shed 5 bases and J shed 5 bases, with 18 bases lying between them. In germline, CDR1 is MNHEY, CDR2 SVGAGI. This CDR3 has 15 amino acids.

The V gene is TRBV11-3, the J gene TRBJ1-4, with 7 bases matching TRBD1. The V and J ends lost 1 base and 7 bases, in that order; junction bases with no gene match: 6. CDR3 length equals 15 residues. The germline gives CDR1 SGHNT, CDR2 YENEEA. This CDR3 reads CASSLGTGAGEKLFF. CDR3 nucleotides: TGTGCCAGCAGCTTAGGAACAGGGGCAGGTGAAAAACTGTTTTTT.

The chain carries TRBV10-3 and TRBJ2-3; 14 positions agree with TRBD2. Trimming cost V 6 bases and J 5 bases; bases outside gene matches: 7. This CDR3 has 16 amino acids. Per the germline V gene, CDR1 is ENHRY and CDR2 is SYGVKD. CDR3 sequence: CAISPGLAGEGDTQYF. CDR3 sequence (DNA): TGTGCCATCAGCCCGGGACTAGCGGGAGAGGGAGATACGCAGTATTTT.

V usage is TRBV18 and J usage is TRBJ1-4, with D perhaps TRBD1 (6 bases). Germline V gene sequence: CDR1 KGHSH, CDR2 LQKENI. The V gene lost 8 bases and the J gene lost 3 bases, with 22 bases spanning the gap. The CDR3 runs 17 residues. This CDR3 is CASRSTKGVVSNEKLFF. The CDR3 DNA is TGTGCCAGCAGATCCACCAAGGGGGTTGTGTCTAATGAAAAACTGTTTTTT.

The chain combines TRBV3-1 (or the pseudogene TRBV3-2) with TRBJ2-7; 8 bases fit TRBD1. CDR3 length: 15 residues. Germline V gene lookup returns CDR1 LGHDT and CDR2 YNNKEL (reference sequence). V shed 5 bases and J 4 bases; nucleotides not matched to a gene: 10. The CDR3 nucleotides are TGTGCCAGCAGCTTCGCCGGGACAGGCAATTACGAGCAGTACTTC. As protein: CASSFAGTGNYEQYF.

The rearrangement uses TRBV30 and TRBJ1-1; D unresolved. Trimming pared 5 bases from V and 0 bases from J, leaving 7 bases between. Germline CDR1 GTSNPN, CDR2 SVGIG (reference sequence). The CDR3 spans 12 residues. This CDR3 reads CAWEVMNTEAFF. The CDR3 DNA sequence: TGTGCCTGGGAGGTTATGAACACTGAAGCTTTCTTT.

The V and J genes are TRBV29-1 and TRBJ1-2; 8 bases fit TRBD1. The length of the CDR3 is 16 residues. V dropped 5 bases and J dropped 4; count of bases not matched to a gene: 15. CDR1 is SQVTM, CDR2 ANQGSEA, per germline. The CDR3 DNA sequence: TGCAGCGTTCGACAGGGGACCGGGCCCCTACCCTATGGCTACACCTTC. This translates into CSVRQGTGPLPYGYTF.

The V call is TRBV6-5, the J call TRBJ2-7, with TRBD2 identical over 8 bases. Trimming took 8 bases from V and 1 from J; bases not matched to a gene: 4. The germline CDR1 and CDR2 sequences are MNHEY and SVGAGI. This CDR3 comprises 13 residues. The CDR3 here is CASRGGVSYEQYF. The CDR3 DNA reads as TGTGCCAGCCGGGGGGGCGTATCCTACGAGCAGTACTTC.

This chain joins TRBV24-1 and TRBJ2-1, with TRBD2 matching 11 bases. CDR1 is KGHDR and CDR2 is SFDVKD in the germline V gene. After removal of 3 bases from V and 6 bases from J, the junction contained 3 bases not matched to a gene. This CDR3 contains 15 residues. The CDR3 sequence: CATSDRLAGTNEQFF. DNA of the CDR3: TGTGCCACCAGTGATCGACTAGCGGGGACCAATGAGCAGTTCTTC.

This clone was picked up one time. The rearrangement links TRBV7-8 to TRBJ1-5; TRBD1 is a possible D gene (6 bases). The CDR3 totals 16 residues. V was trimmed by 5 bases and J by 8 bases, leaving 22 bases between them. From germline, CDR1 is SGHVS and CDR2 FQNEAQ. This chain's CDR3 is CASSPRRQGFLEPQHF. CDR3 nucleotides: TGTGCCAGCAGCCCCAGGCGGCAGGGGTTTTTGGAGCCCCAGCATTTT. Drawing the rest from reference TRBV7-8 and TRBJ1-5, the complete variable domain is GAGVSQSPRYKVAKRGQDVALRCDPISGHVSLFWYQQALGQGPEFLTYFQNEAQLDKSGLPSDRFFAERPEGSVSTLKIQRTQQEDSAVYLCASSPRRQGFLEPQHFGDGTRLSIL.

V usage is TRBV29-1 and J usage is TRBJ1-1; D is ambiguous. Germline CDR1 and CDR2: SQVTM and ANQGSEA. CDR3 length: 13 amino acids. The V gene lost 6 bases and the J gene lost 4 bases, with 15 bases spanning the gap. This chain's CDR3 is CSVDRGFRTEAFF. As DNA, the CDR3 is TGCAGCGTGGACCGAGGGTTTCGCACTGAAGCTTTCTTT.

This clone was seen just once. The V gene is TRBV9, the J gene TRBJ2-3; D might be TRBD2 (5 bases). Trimming took 4 bases from V and 9 from J, leaving 18 bases between them. The germline gives CDR1 SGDLS, CDR2 YYNGEE. The CDR3 has 14 residues. CDR3 in DNA: TGTGCCAGCAGCCCCAGCTCGGGGTCGTCCACGCAGTATTTT. Its translation is CASSPSSGSSTQYF.

This clone appeared a few times. J is TRBJ2-7 and V is TRBV7-9; TRBD1 might be the D (6 bases). Trimming removed 5 bases from V and 1 base from J, with 15 bases in between. Germline values: CDR1 SEHNR, CDR2 FQNEAQ (reference sequence). CDR3 length equals 15 residues. CDR3 residues: CASSTYGTNSYEQYF. CDR3 DNA: TGTGCCAGCAGCACTTACGGGACAAATTCCTACGAGCAGTACTTC.

The rearrangement joins TRBV24-1 to TRBJ2-7, with 7 bases matching TRBD2. With 5 bases clipped from V and 7 bases from J, the junction kept 1 base outside the gene matches. Germline V CDR1 and CDR2: KGHDR, SFDVKD. The CDR3 consists of 11 residues. The CDR3 protein is CATSAGREQYF. The CDR3 nucleotides read TGTGCCACCAGTGCCGGGAGGGAGCAGTACTTC.

This clone was seen only once. The rearrangement links TRBV21-1 to TRBJ2-7; no DNA check was done on the table's D call, TRBD2. TRBV21-1 is reported as a pseudogene. The CDR3 has 15 residues. CDR3 in DNA: TGTGCCAGCAGCTCAGGACTAGCGGGAGTATACGAGCAGTACTTC. Its protein product is CASSSGLAGVYEQYF.

This chain links TRBV6-5 with TRBJ2-7; possibly TRBD2 for D (6 bases). The CDR3 totals 15 residues. V lost 4 bases, J lost 0 bases, and 13 bases lay in between. Germline lookup yields CDR1 MNHEY and CDR2 SVGAGI. CDR3 coding DNA: TGTGCCAGCAGTTTCCTGGGCGGGGCCTCCTACGAGCAGTACTTC. Amino acids: CASSFLGGASYEQYF.

This chain connects TRBV4-1 to TRBJ2-7; TRBD1 agrees at 8 bases. Germline V CDR1 and CDR2: MGHRA, YSYEKL. The CDR3 is 16 residues long. After removal of 0 bases from V and 3 bases from J, the junction contained 7 bases not matched to a gene. The CDR3 here is CASSQDTGGHSYEQYF. CDR3 DNA sequence: TGCGCCAGCAGCCAAGACACAGGGGGACACAGCTACGAGCAGTACTTC.

The V gene is TRBV4-1, the J gene TRBJ2-5; 8 nucleotides align to TRBD2. This CDR3 spans 20 amino acids. CDR1 is MGHRA, CDR2 YSYEKL, per germline. J was trimmed by 2 bases and V by 3 bases; bases with no gene match: 20. The CDR3 sequence: CASSHGSGSPGDHRQETQYF. DNA for the CDR3: TGCGCCAGCAGCCACGGAAGCGGGAGTCCCGGGGACCATCGACAAGAGACCCAGTACTTC.

This clone came up a few times. V is TRBV29-1 and J is TRBJ2-1; TRBD1 matches 7 bases. The CDR3 totals 15 residues. V shed 7 bases and J 7 bases; nucleotides not matched to a gene: 16. In germline, CDR1 is SQVTM, CDR2 ANQGSEA. For the CDR3, the DNA is TGCAGCGCTGGGCTTGACAGGGCAAGAACAAATGAGCAGTTCTTC. This translates into CSAGLDRARTNEQFF.

The table lists this clone with many counts. The rearrangement uses TRBV4-1 and TRBJ2-6; tentative D call: TRBD1 (6 bases). V was clipped by 2 bases and J by 0 bases, with 17 bases between them. The CDR3 spans 19 residues. CDR1 and CDR2 (germline): MGHRA, YSYEKL. CDR3 bases: TGCGCCAGCAGCCAAATAAGGGACACCTTAAGCTCTGGGGCCAACGTCCTGACTTTC. This encodes CASSQIRDTLSSGANVLTF.

The genes are TRBV28 and TRBJ1-2, with 8 bases aligning to TRBD1. V was clipped by 5 bases and J by 8 bases; unmatched bases: 10. Germline CDR1 reads MDHEN; CDR2 reads SYDVKM. The CDR3 loop spans 14 amino acids. The DNA of the CDR3 is TGTGCCAGCAGTCAACCCAGGGGGCTACGGGGCTACACCTTC. It is translated as CASSQPRGLRGYTF.

The rearrangement links TRBV5-1 to TRBJ2-1; TRBD2 matches 11 bases. Germline values: CDR1 SGHRS, CDR2 YFSETQ. CDR3 length equals 16 residues. The junction had 7 bases not matched to a gene; V was cut back by 0 bases and J by 8 bases. The CDR3 region has the DNA TGCGCCAGCAGCTTGGGGGGACTAGCGGTCGGCCATGAGCAGTTCTTC. Amino acid sequence: CASSLGGLAVGHEQFF.

This clone came up once. This chain joins TRBV18 and TRBJ2-7; 8 bases match TRBD2. This CDR3 has 13 residues. CDR1 and CDR2 (germline): KGHSH, LQKENI. V gave up 2 bases and J gave up 3 bases; unmatched junction bases: 0. The CDR3 reads CASSPGTSYEQYF. In nucleotides, the CDR3 is TGTGCCAGCTCACCAGGGACTAGCTACGAGCAGTACTTC.

V gene TRBV5-1 combines with J gene TRBJ2-3; D may be TRBD2 (5 bases). The CDR3 contains 14 residues. Per the germline V gene, CDR1 is SGHRS and CDR2 is YFSETQ. V was shortened by 6 bases and J by 5 bases, with 16 bases between the two germline ends. The CDR3 spells CASTYAGRGDTQYF. DNA of the CDR3: TGCGCCAGCACCTATGCGGGTCGGGGAGATACGCAGTATTTT.

The V gene is TRBV12-3 or TRBV12-4, the J gene TRBJ1-2; possible D gene TRBD1, 6 bases. V was clipped by 10 bases and J by 5 bases, with 11 bases between them. The CDR3 sequence is 11 residues long. CDR3: CAIPRGYGYTF. For the CDR3, the DNA is TGTGCCATCCCGAGGGGGTATGGCTACACCTTC.

The chain employs TRBV7-9 and TRBJ2-3; D gene unclear. The V and J ends lost 6 bases and 8 bases respectively, with 9 bases between them. Germline assignment: CDR1 SEHNR and CDR2 FQNEAQ (reference sequence). The CDR3 is made up of 11 amino acids. The chain's CDR3 is CASRQAFTQYF. The CDR3 DNA follows: TGTGCCAGCAGGCAGGCCTTTACGCAGTATTTT.

The rearrangement links TRBV28 to TRBJ2-5; 7 bases are a match to TRBD2. The CDR3 sequence is 13 residues long. J gave up 5 bases and V 7 bases, and 7 bases lay outside the gene matches. Germline CDR1 and CDR2: MDHEN and SYDVKM. CDR3 loop: CASTPAGRETQYF. The CDR3 coding sequence is TGTGCCAGCACCCCAGCGGGGAGGGAGACCCAGTACTTC.

This chain links TRBV9 with TRBJ1-6; 9 bases line up with TRBD1. CDR1 and CDR2 (germline): SGDLS, YYNGEE. This CDR3 has 15 residues. Unmatched junction bases numbered 8, after V lost 8 bases and J lost 5 bases. In nucleotides, the CDR3 is TGTGCCAGAAACAGGGGGCGCTTTGATAATTCACCCCTCCACTTT. Protein sequence: CARNRGRFDNSPLHF. Combining the CDR3 with reference TRBV9 and TRBJ1-6 gives the whole variable domain DSGVTQTPKHLITATGQRVTLRCSPRSGDLSVYWYQQSLDQGLQFLIQYYNGEERAKGNILERFSAQQFPDLHSELNLSSLELGDSALYFCARNRGRFDNSPLHFGNGTRLTVT.

This chain uses TRBV30 with TRBJ1-1; D gene ambiguous. Germline V gene data show CDR1 as GTSNPN and CDR2 as SVGIG (reference sequence). The CDR3 runs 12 residues. V shed 1 base and J shed 5 bases, with 8 bases lying between them. The CDR3 reads CAWSGSSTEAFF. CDR3 in DNA: TGTGCCTGGAGTGGGAGTAGTACTGAAGCTTTCTTT.

The chain uses TRBV28 and TRBJ1-1; D is uncertain. Trimming stripped 8 bases from V and 2 bases from J, with 15 bases between. Germline CDR1 and CDR2: MDHEN and SYDVKM. CDR3 size: 14 residues. CDR3 in amino acids: CASFLGFSNTEAFF. The DNA of the CDR3 is TGTGCCAGCTTCTTGGGCTTCAGCAACACTGAAGCTTTCTTT.

The chain uses TRBV11-3 and TRBJ2-5, with a possible D match to TRBD1 (5 bases). The CDR3 runs to 14 residues. CDR1 is SGHNT, CDR2 YENEEA, per germline. Trimming took 0 bases from V and 5 from J, leaving 10 bases between them. Here the CDR3 DNA reads TGTGCCAGCAGCTTAGAAGGGGCACTGGAGACCCAGTACTTC. This sequence encodes CASSLEGALETQYF. The variable domain in full, with the rest retrieved from reference TRBV11-3 and TRBJ2-5, is EAGVVQSPRYKIIEKKQPVAFWCNPISGHNTLYWYLQNLGQGPELLIRYENEEAVDDSQLPKDRFSAERLKGVDSTLKIQPAELGDSAVYLCASSLEGALETQYFGPGTRLLVL.